The 20 T cell receptor beta chains reported below all come from one sample, sequenced in a study of blood T cell repertoires in COVID-19. Here immunoSEQ multiplex PCR was the method, and the copy in TCRdb shows in-frame clones only, minus some. The table lists 110,000 to 150,000 clones, approximately 83% of them singletons. The source material was peripheral blood. The receptors come from a human donor in a cohort sampled during active COVID-19.

V and J are TRBV5-1 and TRBJ2-7; D unresolved. This CDR3 comprises 15 residues. The V end was cut by 0 bases, the J end by 6 bases, with 16 bases between. CDR1 and CDR2 (germline): SGHRS, YFSETQ. CDR3 sequence reads: CASSLDPMASSEQYF. CDR3 nucleotide sequence: TGCGCCAGCAGCTTGGACCCCATGGCATCATCCGAGCAGTACTTC. The complete variable domain, with remaining parts taken from reference TRBV5-1 and TRBJ2-7, reads KAGVTQTPRYLIKTRGQQVTLSCSPISGHRSVSWYQQTPGQGLQFLFEYFSETQRNKGNFPGRFSGRQFSNSRSEMNVSTLELGDSALYLCASSLDPMASSEQYFGPGTRLTVT.

The V gene is TRBV12-3 or TRBV12-4, the J gene TRBJ1-1; the D gene is possibly TRBD1 (5 bases). V dropped 2 bases and J dropped 10 bases, with 8 bases sitting between them. There are 11 residues in the CDR3. CDR3 loop: CASSLRGIAFF. Written as DNA, the CDR3 is TGTGCCAGCAGTTTAAGGGGAATAGCTTTCTTT.

The rearrangement uses TRBV6-1 and TRBJ2-1, with 7 bases fitting TRBD1. This CDR3 contains 14 residues. With 1 base clipped from V and 7 bases from J, the junction kept 4 bases outside the gene matches. Germline-derived CDR1 and CDR2 are MNHNS and SASEGT. CDR3 DNA: TGTGCCAGCAGTGAAGAAAACAGGGGAAATGAGCAGTTCTTC. Encoded protein: CASSEENRGNEQFF.

The rearrangement joins TRBV7-9 to TRBJ2-1; D is undetermined. Trimming removed 1 base at V and 7 bases at J, with 11 bases between. Germline values: CDR1 SEHNR, CDR2 FQNEAQ (reference sequence). The CDR3 length is 14 residues. In DNA form, the CDR3 reads TGTGCCAGCAGCTTAGGCGGTGCCTTTAATGAGCAGTTCTTC. This codes for CASSLGGAFNEQFF.

In DNA form, the CDR3 reads TGTGCCAGCAGACTAACAGGATCCTACGAGCAGTACTTC. The encoded protein is CASRLTGSYEQYF. The chain combines TRBV6-6 with TRBJ2-7; D perhaps matches TRBD1 (5 bases). V was clipped by 6 bases and J by 1 base, with 10 bases between them. The germline V gene encodes CDR1 MNHNY and CDR2 SVGAGI (reference sequence). The CDR3 is 13 residues long.

The chain recombines TRBV7-9 with TRBJ2-2; D call uncertain. The CDR3 is 15 residues long. From germline, CDR1 is SEHNR and CDR2 FQNEAQ (reference sequence). V gave up 1 base and J gave up 0 bases, with 6 bases separating them. CDR3 residues: CASSLGAANTGELFF. In DNA, the CDR3 is TGTGCCAGCAGCTTAGGGGCAGCGAACACCGGGGAGCTGTTTTTT.

V is TRBV11-1 and J is TRBJ2-7, with 11 bases matching TRBD2. The ends lost 4 bases at V and 5 bases at J; junction bases unmatched: 10. Germline CDR1 reads SGHAT; CDR2 reads FQDESV (reference sequence). CDR3 size: 16 residues. The CDR3 DNA reads as TGTGCCAGCAGCTCCGGAGTAGGGACTAGCGGCGACGAGCAGTACTTC. Translation gives CASSSGVGTSGDEQYF.

The V and J genes are TRBV5-1 and TRBJ2-3, with 11 bases fitting TRBD2. The CDR3 consists of 16 residues. Trimming removed 2 bases from V and 4 bases from J; junction bases left unmatched: 6. In germline, CDR1 is SGHRS, CDR2 YFSETQ. The CDR3 reads CASSFWLAGGPDTQYF. CDR3 bases: TGCGCCAGCAGCTTCTGGCTAGCGGGGGGTCCAGATACGCAGTATTTT.

V usage is TRBV5-1 and J usage is TRBJ2-7; possible D gene TRBD2, 6 bases. CDR3 length equals 13 residues. Germline CDR1 is SGHRS and CDR2 is YFSETQ. The V and J ends lost 6 bases and 7 bases respectively, with 17 bases between them. The CDR3 protein is CASKSSKAGEQYF. CDR3 nucleotide sequence: TGCGCCAGCAAGAGTTCTAAGGCGGGAGAGCAGTACTTC.

This clone was seen only once. The chain links TRBV5-1 to TRBJ2-1; the D is unclear. This CDR3 is built from 14 residues. Germline lookup yields CDR1 SGHRS and CDR2 YFSETQ. The V gene lost 0 bases and the J gene lost 0 bases, with 4 bases spanning the gap. CDR3 sequence: CASSLAGSYNEQFF. The CDR3 DNA is TGCGCCAGCAGCTTGGCAGGCTCCTACAATGAGCAGTTCTTC. Together with reference TRBV5-1 and TRBJ2-1, the CDR3 gives the full variable domain: KAGVTQTPRYLIKTRGQQVTLSCSPISGHRSVSWYQQTPGQGLQFLFEYFSETQRNKGNFPGRFSGRQFSNSRSEMNVSTLELGDSALYLCASSLAGSYNEQFFGPGTRLTVL.

V gene TRBV6-5 combines with J gene TRBJ1-4, with D hard to call. CDR3 length equals 14 residues. V lost 4 bases and J 7 bases, leaving 13 bases between the germline ends. CDR1 is MNHEY and CDR2 is SVGAGI in the germline V gene. The CDR3 sequence: CASSLGGLGEKLFF. DNA for the CDR3: TGTGCCAGCAGTTTGGGAGGGCTCGGTGAAAAACTGTTTTTT.

Only one count was recorded for this clone. The genes are TRBV6-5 and TRBJ1-2; no definite D call. Trimming stripped 7 bases from V and 5 bases from J, with 20 bases between. CDR3 size: 15 residues. Germline loops: CDR1 MNHEY, CDR2 SVGAGI. CDR3 coding DNA: TGTGCCAGCACCTCATCCCTGGGAGCTCTTTATGGCTACACCTTC. Amino acid sequence: CASTSSLGALYGYTF.

The chain links TRBV6-5 to TRBJ2-7; 9 bases are a match to TRBD1. Trimming took 0 bases from V and 4 from J; bases not matched to a gene: 7. The CDR3 consists of 16 residues. Germline V gives CDR1 MNHEY, CDR2 SVGAGI. The CDR3 loop reads CASSYSPAGTGYEQYF. Here the CDR3 DNA reads TGTGCCAGCAGTTACTCGCCCGCCGGGACAGGGTACGAGCAGTACTTC.

This clone was seen a handful of times. The genes are TRBV28 and TRBJ2-7; no clear D. This CDR3 spans 12 amino acids. CDR1 and CDR2 (germline): MDHEN, SYDVKM. V lost 6 bases and J 3 bases, leaving 9 bases between the germline ends. CDR3 DNA sequence: TGTGCCAGCAGGGCCCGCAACTACGAGCAGTACTTC. Translation: CASRARNYEQYF.

The genes are TRBV10-3 and TRBJ2-2, with 13 bases lining up with TRBD2. This CDR3 comprises 16 residues. In germline, CDR1 is ENHRY, CDR2 SYGVKD. The junction had 9 bases not matched to a gene; V was cut back by 10 bases and J by 4 bases. The chain's CDR3 is CATAATSGGGTGELFF. The CDR3 DNA reads as TGTGCCACCGCGGCAACTAGCGGGGGGGGCACCGGGGAGCTGTTTTTT.

J is TRBJ2-1 and V is TRBV14; 8 nucleotides match TRBD1. This CDR3 has 16 amino acids. Germline V lookup: CDR1 SGHDN, CDR2 FVKESK. The V segment lost 1 base and the J segment 9 bases; nucleotides outside the gene matches: 11. CDR3 region: CASSQVGQGASGEQFF. The CDR3 nucleotides are TGTGCCAGCAGCCAAGTCGGGCAGGGGGCCTCGGGTGAGCAGTTCTTC.

The CDR3 loop is CASSVRPETEAFF. CDR3 in DNA: TGTGCCAGCAGTGTGCGGCCGGAGACTGAAGCTTTCTTT. This chain links TRBV6-4 with TRBJ1-1; D unclear. The CDR3 totals 13 residues. From germline, CDR1 is MRHNA and CDR2 SNTAGT. Between the trimmed V and J ends, which lost 4 bases and 5 bases, there was a span of 11 bases.

This clone was seen only once. The rearrangement links TRBV5-4 to TRBJ2-3; 7 bases fit TRBD1. V trimming: 3 bases; J trimming: 0 bases; junction bases outside the gene matches: 13. Per the germline V gene, CDR1 is SGHNT and CDR2 is YYREEE (reference sequence). The CDR3 has 18 amino acids. The CDR3 bases are TGTGCCAGCAGCTCCGGGACAGATTTTGCCTCTAGCACAGATACGCAGTATTTT. As protein: CASSSGTDFASSTDTQYF. Full variable domain (missing parts from reference TRBV5-4 and TRBJ2-3): ETGVTQSPTHLIKTRGQQVTLRCSSQSGHNTVSWYQQALGQGPQFIFQYYREEENGRGNFPPRFSGLQFPNYSSELNVNALELDDSALYLCASSSGTDFASSTDTQYFGPGTRLTVL.

The chain employs TRBV12-5 and TRBJ2-7, with 7 bases matching TRBD1. The germline CDR1 and CDR2 sequences are LGHNT and FRNRAP. The CDR3 is 14 amino acids. Trimming removed 4 bases from V and 2 bases from J; junction bases left unmatched: 5. DNA of the CDR3: TGTGCTAGTGGTTCCTCAGACAGGGCCTACGAGCAGTACTTC. Translation gives CASGSSDRAYEQYF.

This clone was observed a handful of times. The rearrangement uses TRBV5-1 and TRBJ2-1; 9 bases are shared with TRBD1. Germline CDR1 reads SGHRS; CDR2 reads YFSETQ. V lost 4 bases and J lost 8; bases outside the gene matches: 10. The CDR3 spans 15 residues. For the CDR3, the DNA is TGCGCCAGCAGCAAGGGACAGGGTCCAAGGGATGAGCAGTTCTTC. Its translation: CASSKGQGPRDEQFF.